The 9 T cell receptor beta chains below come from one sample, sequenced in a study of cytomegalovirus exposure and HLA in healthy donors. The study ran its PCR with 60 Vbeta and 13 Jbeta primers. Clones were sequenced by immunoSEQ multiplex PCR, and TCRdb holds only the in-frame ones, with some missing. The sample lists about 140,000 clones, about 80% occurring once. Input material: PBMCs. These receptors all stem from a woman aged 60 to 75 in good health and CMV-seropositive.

The CDR3 nucleotides read TGTGCCAGTAGTAGCCGGGACTACTACAATGAGCAGTTCTTC. It translates to CASSSRDYYNEQFF. This chain links TRBV19 with TRBJ2-1; TRBD2 aligns across 7 bases. Germline V gene data show CDR1 as LNHDA and CDR2 as SQIVND (reference sequence). Unmatched junction bases numbered 3, after V lost 4 bases and J lost 3 bases. This CDR3 is 14 amino acids long.

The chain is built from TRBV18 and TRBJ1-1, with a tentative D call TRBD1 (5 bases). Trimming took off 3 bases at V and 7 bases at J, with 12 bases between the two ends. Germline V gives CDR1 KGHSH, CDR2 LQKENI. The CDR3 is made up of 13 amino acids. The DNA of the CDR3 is TGTGCCAGCTCACCTAAGCAGGGCGATGAAGCTTTCTTT. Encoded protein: CASSPKQGDEAFF.

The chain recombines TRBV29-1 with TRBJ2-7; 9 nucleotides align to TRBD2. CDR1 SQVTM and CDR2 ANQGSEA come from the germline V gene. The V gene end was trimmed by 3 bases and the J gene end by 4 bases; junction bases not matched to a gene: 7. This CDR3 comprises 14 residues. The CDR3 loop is CSVDLGSGSYEQYF. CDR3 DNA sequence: TGCAGCGTTGATCTCGGTAGCGGGAGTTACGAGCAGTACTTC.

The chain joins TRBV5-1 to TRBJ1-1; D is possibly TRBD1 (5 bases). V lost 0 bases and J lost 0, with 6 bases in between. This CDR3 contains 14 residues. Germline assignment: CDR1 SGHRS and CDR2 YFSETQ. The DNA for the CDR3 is TGCGCCAGCAGCTTGGGACAGATGAACACTGAAGCTTTCTTT. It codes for CASSLGQMNTEAFF.

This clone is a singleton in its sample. CDR3 region: CASYRGSYEQYF. For the CDR3, the DNA is TGTGCCTCTTACAGGGGTTCCTACGAGCAGTACTTC. V and J are TRBV30 and TRBJ2-7; 7 positions match TRBD1. The CDR3 totals 12 residues. V shed 7 bases and J 1 base; nucleotides not matched to a gene: 4. CDR1 and CDR2 (germline): GTSNPN, SVGIG (reference sequence).

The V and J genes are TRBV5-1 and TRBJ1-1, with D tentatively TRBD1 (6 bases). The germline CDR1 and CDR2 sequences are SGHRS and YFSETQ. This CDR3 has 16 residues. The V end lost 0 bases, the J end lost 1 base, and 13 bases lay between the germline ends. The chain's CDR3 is CASSLVLGHGNTEAFF. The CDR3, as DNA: TGCGCCAGCAGCTTGGTGTTGGGACATGGGAACACTGAAGCTTTCTTT.

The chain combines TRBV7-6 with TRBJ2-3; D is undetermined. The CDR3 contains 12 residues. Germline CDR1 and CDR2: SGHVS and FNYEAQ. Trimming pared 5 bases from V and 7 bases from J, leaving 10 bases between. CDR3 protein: CASSPSVNTQYF. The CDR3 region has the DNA TGTGCCAGCAGCCCCAGCGTAAATACGCAGTATTTT.

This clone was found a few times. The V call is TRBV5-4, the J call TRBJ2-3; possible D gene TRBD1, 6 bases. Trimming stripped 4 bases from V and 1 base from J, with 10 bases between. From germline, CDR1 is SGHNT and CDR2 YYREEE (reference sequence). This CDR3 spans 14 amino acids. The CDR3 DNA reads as TGTGCCAGCAGCACCAGGGGAGGCACAGATACGCAGTATTTT. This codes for CASSTRGGTDTQYF.

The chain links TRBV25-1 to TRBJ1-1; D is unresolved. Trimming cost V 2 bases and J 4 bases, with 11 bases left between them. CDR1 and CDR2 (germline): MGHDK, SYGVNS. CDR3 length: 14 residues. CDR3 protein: CASSELARGTEAFF. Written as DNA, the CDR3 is TGTGCCAGCAGTGAACTTGCCCGGGGCACTGAAGCTTTCTTT.